Below, 14 T cell receptor beta chains from the same sample are listed, as sequenced in a study of response to subunit inactivated influenza vaccine. In TCRdb, the RT-PCR reads were re-called with MiXCR into one record per CDR3 protein. The sample holds hundreds of thousands of distinct CDR3 sequences; less than 30% are singletons and the top ten take approximately 1.9%. The specimen comprised CD4+ T cells sorted from PBMCs, sampled more than 4 days after vaccination. The source is a man aged 50-60 years who received an inactivated influenza vaccine.

The rearrangement uses TRBV12-3 or TRBV12-4 and TRBJ1-4; D remains ambiguous. This CDR3 contains 12 residues. With 7 bases removed from V and 0 bases from J, the gap between germline ends came to 3 bases. DNA of the CDR3: TGTGCCAGCACTTCAACTAATGAAAAACTGTTTTTT. Its protein product is CASTSTNEKLFF.

The rearrangement joins TRBV7-2 to TRBJ1-2; no reliable D call. With 2 bases removed from V and 3 bases from J, the gap between germline ends came to 10 bases. Looked up from germline, CDR1 is SGHTA and CDR2 is FQGNSA. This CDR3 contains 14 residues. The CDR3 bases are TGTGCCAGCAGCTTACACCCGCCCGACTATGGCTACACCTTC. Protein sequence: CASSLHPPDYGYTF.

This clonotype showed up just a few times. The rearrangement joins TRBV21-1 to TRBJ2-1. TRBV21-1 is given as a pseudogene. The CDR3 consists of 13 residues. CDR3 nucleotides: TGTGCCAGCAGCCAATCATTGGACAATGAGCAGTTCTTC. Translated: CASSQSLDNEQFF.

The chain joins TRBV20-1 to TRBJ2-7; D is undetermined. The V end lost 0 bases, the J end lost 3 bases, and 9 bases lay between the germline ends. CDR3 length equals 13 residues. Germline CDR1 DFQATT, CDR2 SNEGSKA (reference sequence). The CDR3, as DNA: TGCAGTGCTAGAGACCCCCAACTCTACGAGCAGTACTTC. The encoded protein is CSARDPQLYEQYF.

The gene calls are TRBV11-2 and TRBJ2-1; 7 nucleotides align to TRBD2. Per germline, CDR1 SGHAT and CDR2 FQNNGV. The CDR3 is 18 amino acids. The V segment lost 5 bases and the J segment 4 bases; nucleotides outside the gene matches: 17. CDR3 amino acids: CASSQPYSSGQRYNEQFF. The DNA of the CDR3 is TGTGCCAGCAGCCAACCGTACTCTAGCGGTCAACGGTACAATGAGCAGTTCTTC.

The chain combines TRBV7-2 with TRBJ2-1; D is unresolved. Trimming cost V 0 bases and J 8 bases, with 5 bases left between them. Germline V CDR1 and CDR2: SGHTA, FQGNSA. The CDR3 spans 12 residues. The CDR3 DNA reads as TGTGCCAGCAGCTTAGCGGCCTATGAGCAGTTCTTC. As protein: CASSLAAYEQFF.

V and J are TRBV20-1 and TRBJ1-1; TRBD1 might be the D (6 bases). This CDR3 is built from 13 residues. Germline V gives CDR1 DFQATT, CDR2 SNEGSKA (reference sequence). The ends were cut back, 0 bases at V and 4 bases at J, with 9 bases in the middle. The CDR3 DNA is TGCAGTGCTAGAGACTCAGGGGTCACTGAAGCTTTCTTT. Protein product: CSARDSGVTEAFF.

This chain connects TRBV5-1 to TRBJ2-5; tentative D call: TRBD2 (5 bases). The V end was cut by 2 bases, the J end by 2 bases, with 10 bases between. The germline gives CDR1 SGHRS, CDR2 YFSETQ. This CDR3 contains 14 residues. CDR3 sequence: CASSLSLAQETQYF. Written as DNA, the CDR3 is TGCGCCAGCAGCTTAAGTCTAGCACAAGAGACCCAGTACTTC.

The chain joins TRBV5-1 to TRBJ2-3; TRBD2 might be the D (6 bases). Deletions cut 3 bases from V and 0 bases from J, with 14 bases between. Germline assignment: CDR1 SGHRS and CDR2 YFSETQ. This CDR3 has 16 amino acids. Written as DNA, the CDR3 is TGCGCCAGCAGCTCACGGCGGGGCGATAGCACAGATACGCAGTATTTT. Protein product: CASSSRRGDSTDTQYF.

The chain recombines TRBV4-2 with TRBJ2-3; D remains unclear. V lost 1 base and J lost 2, with 1 base in between. The CDR3 has 12 amino acids. Germline assignment: CDR1 LGHNA and CDR2 YNFKEQ. CDR3 sequence reads: CASSQATDTQYF. The DNA of the CDR3 is TGTGCCAGCAGCCAAGCCACAGATACGCAGTATTTT.

Ten or more counts support this clonotype. V usage is TRBV12-3 or TRBV12-4 and J usage is TRBJ2-7; D is possibly TRBD1 (6 bases). The V and J ends lost 2 bases and 5 bases respectively, with 13 bases between them. This CDR3 has 14 residues. In nucleotides, the CDR3 is TGTGCCAGCAGTTTATTCAGGGGCGACAACGAGCAGTACTTC. The encoded protein is CASSLFRGDNEQYF.

This clonotype has only a few counts. CDR3 in amino acids: CASSYSFGRSQNTGELFF. The CDR3 DNA follows: TGTGCCAGCAGTTACTCTTTCGGGCGGTCTCAGAACACCGGGGAGCTGTTTTTT. J is TRBJ2-2 and V is TRBV6-2 or TRBV6-3; D is unresolved. Germline loops: CDR1 MNHEY, CDR2 SVGEGT. The CDR3 runs 18 residues. The V gene lost 0 bases and the J gene lost 1 base, with 15 bases spanning the gap.

The gene calls are TRBV4-1 and TRBJ1-2; 8 nucleotides agree with TRBD1. Germline V CDR1 and CDR2: MGHRA, YSYEKL. V shed 4 bases, J shed 1 base, and the junction held 2 bases outside the gene matches. The CDR3 runs 14 residues. Here the CDR3 reads CASSRDRLNYGYTF. The CDR3 DNA reads TGCGCCAGCAGCCGGGACAGGCTTAACTATGGCTACACCTTC.

This clonotype appeared a few times. This chain connects TRBV28 to TRBJ2-4, with TRBD1 identical over 10 bases. This CDR3 spans 15 amino acids. Germline trimming cut 4 bases from V and 7 bases from J; bases unmatched to any gene: 7. Germline-derived CDR1 and CDR2 are MDHEN and SYDVKM. The DNA for the CDR3 is TGTGCCAGCAGTTCCCCTAGGGGACAGGGGAACATTCAGTACTTC. This gives the protein CASSSPRGQGNIQYF.